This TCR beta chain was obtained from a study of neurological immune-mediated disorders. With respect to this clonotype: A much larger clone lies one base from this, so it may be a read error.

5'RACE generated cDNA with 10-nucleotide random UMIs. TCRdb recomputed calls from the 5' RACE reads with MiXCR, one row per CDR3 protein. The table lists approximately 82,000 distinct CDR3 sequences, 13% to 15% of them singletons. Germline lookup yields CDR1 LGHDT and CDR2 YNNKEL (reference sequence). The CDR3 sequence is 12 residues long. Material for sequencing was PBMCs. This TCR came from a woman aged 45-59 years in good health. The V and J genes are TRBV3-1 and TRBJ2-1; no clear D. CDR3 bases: TGTGCCAACAGCCAAGGAGAACAAGGGCAGTTCTTC. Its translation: CANSQGEQGQFF.